These 9 T cell receptor beta chains were all obtained from the same sample, sequenced in a study of spatial heterogeneity in lung cancer. MiXCR, applied by TCRdb to the 5' RACE reads, yields one record per CDR3 protein. The sample yields nearly 95,000 distinct CDR3 sequences, roughly 19% seen once. The time point denotes: blood at routine non-recurrence follow-up after resection. The sample in question was PBMCs, obtained at follow-up. These receptor sequences come from a male donor with early-stage non-small cell lung cancer.

By sample fraction, this clonotype is medium-sized. The V call is TRBV7-2, the J call TRBJ1-2; D possibly corresponds to TRBD1 (6 bases). Trimming cost V 0 bases and J 8 bases, with 13 bases left between them. Germline V gives CDR1 SGHTA, CDR2 FQGNSA. The CDR3 is 14 amino acids. For the CDR3, the DNA is TGTGCCAGCAGCTTAGCGGGCAGGGGTTGGGGCTACACCTTC. Its protein product is CASSLAGRGWGYTF.

This clonotype has more than one count but fewer than ten. The V and J genes are TRBV6-2 or TRBV6-3 and TRBJ2-7, with 9 bases fitting TRBD1. Germline CDR1 and CDR2: MNHEY and SVGEGT. J gave up 4 bases and V 9 bases, and 4 bases lay outside the gene matches. The CDR3 totals 12 residues. Here the CDR3 reads CASRDRAYEQYV. The CDR3 coding sequence is TGTGCCAGTAGGGACAGGGCATACGAGCAGTACGTC.

This clonotype occurred a few times. The chain couples TRBV27 to TRBJ2-3; D could derive from TRBD1 or TRBD2 (5 bases each). Germline loops: CDR1 MNHEY, CDR2 SMNVEV (reference sequence). V dropped 5 bases and J dropped 0 bases, with 12 bases sitting between them. The CDR3 length is 15 residues. CDR3 amino acids: CASSKDWDSTDTQYF. The CDR3 DNA reads as TGTGCCAGCAGTAAAGACTGGGACAGCACAGATACGCAGTATTTT.

The V call is TRBV19, the J call TRBJ1-1, with 8 positions matching TRBD1. This CDR3 is built from 13 residues. Germline assignment: CDR1 LNHDA and CDR2 SQIVND (reference sequence). The ends lost 7 bases at V and 5 bases at J; junction bases unmatched: 6. The CDR3, as DNA: TGTGCCAGTAATGCAGGGGGCTGGACTGAAGCTTTCTTT. It encodes CASNAGGWTEAFF.

In its sample, this clonotype was seen a few times. The chain recombines TRBV5-6 with TRBJ1-3; D not resolved. From germline, CDR1 is SGHDT and CDR2 YYEEEE. Trimming cost V 4 bases and J 0 bases, with 11 bases left between them. The CDR3 runs to 15 residues. The CDR3 loop reads CASSQIRSSGNTIYF. The DNA for the CDR3 is TGTGCCAGCAGCCAGATCAGGAGCTCTGGAAACACCATATATTTT. The full variable domain, completed using reference TRBV5-6 and TRBJ1-3, is DAGVTQSPTHLIKTRGQQVTLRCSPKSGHDTVSWYQQALGQGPQFIFQYYEEEERQRGNFPDRFSGHQFPNYSSELNVNALLLGDSALYLCASSQIRSSGNTIYFGEGSWLTVV.

In its sample, this clonotype was seen a few times. The V and J genes are TRBV27 and TRBJ1-2; TRBD1 is a possible D gene (6 bases). The CDR3 spans 11 residues. The germline V gene encodes CDR1 MNHEY and CDR2 SMNVEV (reference sequence). V was clipped by 3 bases and J by 13 bases, with 12 bases between them. The CDR3 DNA sequence: TGTGCCAGCAGTTTCACAGGGACTGGCACCTTC. Translating gives CASSFTGTGTF.

This clonotype has only a few counts. The J gene is TRBJ1-3, the V gene TRBV27, with D hard to call. The CDR3 covers 14 residues. Trimming left V 6 bases short and J 4 bases short, with 13 bases between. Germline assignment: CDR1 MNHEY and CDR2 SMNVEV (reference sequence). The CDR3 loop is CASSPLLGGNTIYF. The CDR3 DNA reads TGTGCCAGCAGCCCTCTACTAGGCGGAAACACCATATATTTT.

This clonotype was detected only a few times. The chain combines TRBV5-6 with TRBJ2-1; D ambiguous. Per germline, CDR1 SGHDT and CDR2 YYEEEE. The CDR3 is 13 amino acids. Trimming removed 4 bases at V and 4 bases at J, with 9 bases between. The CDR3: CASSQTLYNEQFF. CDR3 nucleotides: TGTGCCAGCAGCCAGACACTTTACAATGAGCAGTTCTTC.

This rearrangement joins TRBV20-1 to TRBJ2-2; 9 bases fit TRBD2. V dropped 1 base and J dropped 2; count of bases not matched to a gene: 5. Germline CDR1 reads DFQATT; CDR2 reads SNEGSKA (reference sequence). The CDR3 runs to 16 residues. The CDR3 here is CSARVRGGPNTGELFF. The CDR3, as DNA: TGCAGTGCTAGAGTGCGGGGGGGACCCAACACCGGGGAGCTGTTTTTT.